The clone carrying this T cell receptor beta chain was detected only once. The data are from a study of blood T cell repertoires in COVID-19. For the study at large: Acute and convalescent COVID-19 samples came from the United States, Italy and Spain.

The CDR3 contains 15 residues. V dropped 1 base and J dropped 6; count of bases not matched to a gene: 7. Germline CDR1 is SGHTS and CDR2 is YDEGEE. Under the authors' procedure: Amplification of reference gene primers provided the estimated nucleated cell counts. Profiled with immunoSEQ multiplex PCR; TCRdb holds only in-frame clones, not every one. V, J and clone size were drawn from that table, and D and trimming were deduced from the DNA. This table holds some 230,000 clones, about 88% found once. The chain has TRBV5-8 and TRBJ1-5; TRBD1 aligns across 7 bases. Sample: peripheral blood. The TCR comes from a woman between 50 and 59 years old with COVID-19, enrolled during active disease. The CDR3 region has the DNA TGTGCCAGCAGCTTGACGCTAGGGGGCAGTCAGCCCCAGCATTTT. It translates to CASSLTLGGSQPQHF. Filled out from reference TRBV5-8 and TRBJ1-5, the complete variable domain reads EAGVTQSPTHLIKTRGQQATLRCSPISGHTSVYWYQQALGLGLQFLLWYDEGEERNRGNFPPRFSGRQFPNYSSELNVNALELEDSALYLCASSLTLGGSQPQHFGDGTRLSIL.